Below, one TCR beta chain is given with its context. Its cognate antigen has yet to be identified. Base qualities are not at hand, and no much larger clone is one base apart. TCRbeta CDR3 regions were amplified from genomic DNA using the immunoSEQ Assay, a bias-controlled multiplex PCR. The authors' pipeline ran thus. Nucleated cell counts per sample were estimated from amplification of reference gene primers within the assay. To quantify the absolute abundance of each unique TCRbeta CDR3 rearrangement, sequence reads were collapsed and filtered. Productive Simpson clonality was computed per sample as the square root of Simpson's diversity index over productive rearrangements. This is the immuneACCESS table as TCRdb keeps it, with only in-frame sequences that have V and J called. A part of the clones is gone; compared with another copy, unresolved V genes explain less than half, and the rest is unexplained. V and J calls and clone size are given by that table; D and trimming were obtained from the DNA. The sample profile shows some 230,000 clones; just under 85% of them were found once. The ten largest clones capture around 16% of the sample.

The data are from a study of blood T cell repertoires in COVID-19 (TCRdb year 2020). Broadly, across the study: Collaborator samples came from the United States, Italy and Spain and covered acute and convalescent phases of COVID-19. The material from the prospective study consisted of cDNA or gDNA derived from T cells, B-cell-depleted T cells, or PBMCs. Subjects who had been exposed to COVID-19, were actively infected with it, or had recovered from it provided the deeply sampled blood TCRbeta repertoires that made up the dataset. The repertoires were released in a freely available public database intended as a resource for research on the immune response to SARS-CoV-2. The samples were drawn from the first 160 participants of the ongoing ImmuneRACE study and from some 1,300 subjects provided by 6 global collaborators. The sample metadata nearly always contained a de-identified subject ID, COVID-19 status, age in years and sex. Where available, HLA class I and class II types were obtained from metadata supplied by the sample provider rather than from assay-based typing.

Enrolling through a virtual design, the prospective study's participants ranged in age from about 18 to 89 years and lived across roughly 23 United States geographic areas. In the prospective study, cohorts were assigned on the basis of participant-reported clinical history obtained from a screening survey and a study questionnaire. Recovered participants in ImmuneRACE Cohort 3 were defined by two consecutive negative NP/OP PCR tests, clearance by a healthcare professional, or resolution of symptoms. Mobile phlebotomists in the prospective study collected whole blood, serum and a nasopharyngeal or oropharyngeal swab from every participant. Additional blood draws and questionnaires over an approximately 2-month period could optionally be provided by prospective study participants. Prospective study blood samples were shipped either frozen or at room temperature before DNA extraction. The paper's findings and limits, for the study overall: The amount of clinical and demographic metadata varied by source and participant and was provided uncurated.

V is cut by 8 bases and J by 5 bases, and the space between the germline ends is 15 bases. From the germline V gene, CDR1 is MDHEN and CDR2 is SYDVKM. The CDR3 numbers 13 residues from cysteine through phenylalanine. The retained sequence is limited to the CDR3, 39 bases, with the frame set at the first base. This TCR came from a man in his forties who had recovered from COVID-19. The chain couples TRBV28 to TRBJ1-2; the D region possibly corresponds to TRBD1 (6 bases align). Sequenced sample: PBMCs or T cells enriched from blood (not recorded which). The CDR3 region: CASGNRDRYGYTF. Here is the DNA: TGTGCCAGCGGTAACAGGGATCGGTATGGCTACACCTTC.